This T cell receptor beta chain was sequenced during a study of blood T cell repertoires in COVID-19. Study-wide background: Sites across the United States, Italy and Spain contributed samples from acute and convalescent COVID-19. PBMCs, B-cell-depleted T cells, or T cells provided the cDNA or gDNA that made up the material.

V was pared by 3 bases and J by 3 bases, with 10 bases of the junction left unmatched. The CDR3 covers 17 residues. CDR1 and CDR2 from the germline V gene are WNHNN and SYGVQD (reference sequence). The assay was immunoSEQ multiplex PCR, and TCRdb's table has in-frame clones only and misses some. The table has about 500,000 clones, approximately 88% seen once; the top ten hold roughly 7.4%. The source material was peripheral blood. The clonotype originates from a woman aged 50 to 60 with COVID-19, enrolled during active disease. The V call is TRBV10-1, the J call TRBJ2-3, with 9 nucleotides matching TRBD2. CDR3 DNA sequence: TGCGCCAGCAGTGAAGAGTCGAGCGGGGGGTTAACAGATACGCAGTATTTT. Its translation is CASSEESSGGLTDTQYF.